These 4 T cell receptor beta chains were all obtained from the same sample, sequenced in a study of T-cell reconstitution after alpha-beta-depleted transplantation in children. Preparation of the TCRbeta library was carried out with unique molecular identifiers. TCRdb called the PCR reads again in MiXCR, with one record for every CDR3 protein. The sample lists hundreds of thousands of distinct CDR3 sequences; around 16% were seen once. Sequences were derived from PBMCs from the stem cell graft donor, sampled from the stem cell graft. These receptors were taken from a human donor who donated a stem cell graft to a child with acute myeloid leukemia.

This clonotype was picked up a small number of times. J is TRBJ1-2 and V is TRBV12-3 or TRBV12-4; D gene unclear. Trimming left V 4 bases short and J 5 bases short, with 17 bases between. This CDR3 has 15 residues. The CDR3 reads CASSSMSEQPYGYTF. The CDR3 DNA reads as TGTGCCAGCAGTTCAATGTCAGAACAACCTTATGGCTACACCTTC.

This clonotype was counted between two and nine times. The J gene is TRBJ1-2, the V gene TRBV29-1, with D tentatively TRBD1 (5 bases). The CDR3 has 13 amino acids. V lost 6 bases and J lost 5, with 16 bases in between. The germline gives CDR1 SQVTM, CDR2 ANQGSEA. CDR3 DNA: TGCAGCGTCCTCCCTGGGACCGAGTATGGCTACACCTTC. It codes for CSVLPGTEYGYTF.

This clonotype occurred many times. The chain is built from TRBV10-3 and TRBJ1-2; D perhaps matches TRBD1 (5 bases). The CDR3 covers 14 residues. Trimming took off 3 bases at V and 3 bases at J, with 11 bases between the two ends. Per the germline V gene, CDR1 is ENHRY and CDR2 is SYGVKD. In DNA, the CDR3 is TGTGCCATCAGTGACCCCGACAGCTACTATGGCTACACCTTC. Amino acid sequence: CAISDPDSYYGYTF.

J is TRBJ2-1 and V is TRBV7-2, with 9 bases identical to TRBD1. The V segment lost 6 bases and the J segment 4 bases; nucleotides outside the gene matches: 4. CDR1 is SGHTA and CDR2 is FQGNSA in the germline V gene. There are 14 residues in the CDR3. CDR3 nucleotide sequence: TGTGCCAGCAGGGGACAGGGATTTTACAATGAGCAGTTCTTC. Protein: CASRGQGFYNEQFF. Full variable domain (remainder filled in from reference TRBV7-2 and TRBJ2-1): GAGVSQSPSNKVTEKGKDVELRCDPISGHTALYWYRQSLGQGLEFLIYFQGNSAPDKSGLPSDRFSAERTGGSVSTLTIQRTQQEDSAVYLCASRGQGFYNEQFFGPGTRLTVL.